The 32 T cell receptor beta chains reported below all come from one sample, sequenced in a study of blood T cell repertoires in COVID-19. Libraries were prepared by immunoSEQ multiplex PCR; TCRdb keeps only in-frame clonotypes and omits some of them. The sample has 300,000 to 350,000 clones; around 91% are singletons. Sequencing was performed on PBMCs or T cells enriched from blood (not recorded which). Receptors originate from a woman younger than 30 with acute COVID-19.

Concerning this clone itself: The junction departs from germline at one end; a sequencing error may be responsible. The CDR3 loop is CASSSGIGSVNTQYF. DNA of the CDR3: TGTGCTAGCAGCTCAGGTATCGGGAGCGTTAATACGCAGTATTTT. This sequence joins TRBV7-7 and TRBJ2-3; perhaps TRBD2 as D (6 bases). The CDR3 loop spans 15 amino acids. The germline CDR1 and CDR2 sequences are SSHAT and FNYEAQ (reference sequence).

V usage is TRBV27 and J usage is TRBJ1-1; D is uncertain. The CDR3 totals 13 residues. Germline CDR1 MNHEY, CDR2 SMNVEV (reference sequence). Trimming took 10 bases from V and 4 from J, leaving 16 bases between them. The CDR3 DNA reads TGTGCCATGGCCCTGGAGGGCAGCACTGAAGCTTTCTTT. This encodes CAMALEGSTEAFF.

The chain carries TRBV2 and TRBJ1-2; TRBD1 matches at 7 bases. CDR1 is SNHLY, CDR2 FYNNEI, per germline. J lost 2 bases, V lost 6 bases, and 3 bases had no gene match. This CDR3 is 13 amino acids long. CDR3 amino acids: CASSGDRNYGYTF. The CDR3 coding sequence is TGTGCCAGCAGCGGGGACAGAAACTATGGCTACACCTTC.

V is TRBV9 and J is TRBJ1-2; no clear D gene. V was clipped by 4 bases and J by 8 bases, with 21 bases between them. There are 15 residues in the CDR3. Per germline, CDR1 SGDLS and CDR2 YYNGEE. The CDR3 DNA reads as TGTGCCAGCAGCTCTGTGGGGAGTCTCTCGGTGGGCTACACCTTC. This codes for CASSSVGSLSVGYTF. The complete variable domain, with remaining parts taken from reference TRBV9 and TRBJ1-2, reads DSGVTQTPKHLITATGQRVTLRCSPRSGDLSVYWYQQSLDQGLQFLIQYYNGEERAKGNILERFSAQQFPDLHSELNLSSLELGDSALYFCASSSVGSLSVGYTFGSGTRLTVV.

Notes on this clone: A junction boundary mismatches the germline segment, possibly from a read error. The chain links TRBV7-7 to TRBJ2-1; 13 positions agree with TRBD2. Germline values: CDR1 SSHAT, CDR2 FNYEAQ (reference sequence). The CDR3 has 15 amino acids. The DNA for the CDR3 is TGTGCTAGCAGCCCCAGTGGGACTAGCGGGGAAGAGCAGTTCTTC. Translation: CASSPSGTSGEEQFF.

The CDR3 region is CASSSHPGQGSYTF. CDR3 nucleotides: TGTGCCAGCAGCTCCCACCCGGGACAGGGAAGCTACACCTTC. The rearrangement uses TRBV14 and TRBJ1-2; 9 nucleotides align to TRBD1. Germline V lookup: CDR1 SGHDN, CDR2 FVKESK. V shed 5 bases, J shed 9 bases, and the junction held 10 bases outside the gene matches. The length of the CDR3 is 14 residues.

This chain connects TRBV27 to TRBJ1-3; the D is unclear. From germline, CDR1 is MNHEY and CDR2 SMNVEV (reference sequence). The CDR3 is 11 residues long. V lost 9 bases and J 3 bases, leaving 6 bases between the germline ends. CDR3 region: CASTSGNTIYF. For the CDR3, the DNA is TGTGCCAGTACGAGTGGAAACACCATATATTTT.

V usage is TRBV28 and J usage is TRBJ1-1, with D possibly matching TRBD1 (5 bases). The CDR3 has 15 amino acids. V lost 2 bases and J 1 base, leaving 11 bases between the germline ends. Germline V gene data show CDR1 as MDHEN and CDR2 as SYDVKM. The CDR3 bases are TGTGCCAGCAGTTTAGGGGGGAAATCGAACACTGAAGCTTTCTTT. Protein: CASSLGGKSNTEAFF.

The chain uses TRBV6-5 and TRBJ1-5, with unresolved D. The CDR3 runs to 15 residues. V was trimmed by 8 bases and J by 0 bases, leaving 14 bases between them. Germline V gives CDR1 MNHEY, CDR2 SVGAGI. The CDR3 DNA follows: TGTGCCAGCGGAAAGCAGGCAGATAGCAATCAGCCCCAGCATTTT. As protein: CASGKQADSNQPQHF.

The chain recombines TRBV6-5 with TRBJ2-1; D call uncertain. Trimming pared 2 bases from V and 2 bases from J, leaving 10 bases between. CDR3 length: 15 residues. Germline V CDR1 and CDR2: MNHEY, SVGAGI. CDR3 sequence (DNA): TGTGCCAGCAGTTACGGGCAGGAAACCTACAATGAGCAGTTCTTC. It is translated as CASSYGQETYNEQFF.

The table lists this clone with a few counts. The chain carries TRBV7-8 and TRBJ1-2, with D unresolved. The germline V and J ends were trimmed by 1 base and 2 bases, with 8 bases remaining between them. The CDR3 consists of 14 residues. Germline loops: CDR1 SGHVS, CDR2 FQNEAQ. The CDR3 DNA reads TGTGCCAGCAGCTTAGTTGTCGGGAACTATGGCTACACCTTC. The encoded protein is CASSLVVGNYGYTF.

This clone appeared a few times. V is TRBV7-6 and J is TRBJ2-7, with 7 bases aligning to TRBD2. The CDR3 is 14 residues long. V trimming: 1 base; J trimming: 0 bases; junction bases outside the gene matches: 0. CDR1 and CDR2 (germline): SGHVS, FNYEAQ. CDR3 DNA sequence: TGTGCCAGCAGCTTAGGGGACTACTCCTACGAGCAGTACTTC. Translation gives CASSLGDYSYEQYF.

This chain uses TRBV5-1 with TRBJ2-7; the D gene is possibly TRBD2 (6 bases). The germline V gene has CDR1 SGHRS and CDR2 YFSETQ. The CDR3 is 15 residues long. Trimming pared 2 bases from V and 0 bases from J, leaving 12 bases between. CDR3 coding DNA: TGCGCCAGCAGCTTTAGCGGAGGGAGCTCCTACGAGCAGTACTTC. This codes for CASSFSGGSSYEQYF.

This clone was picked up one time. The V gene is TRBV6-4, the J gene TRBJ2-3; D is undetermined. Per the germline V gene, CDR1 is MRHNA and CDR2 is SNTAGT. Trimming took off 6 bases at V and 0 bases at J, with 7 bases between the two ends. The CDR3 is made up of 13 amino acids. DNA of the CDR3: TGTGCCAGCAGCCCGGGTAGCACAGATACGCAGTATTTT. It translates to CASSPGSTDTQYF.

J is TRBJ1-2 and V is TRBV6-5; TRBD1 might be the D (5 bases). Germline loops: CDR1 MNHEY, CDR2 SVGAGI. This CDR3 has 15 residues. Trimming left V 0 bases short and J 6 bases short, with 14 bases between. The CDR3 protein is CASSYSGQGGHGYTF. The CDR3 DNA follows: TGTGCCAGCAGTTACTCTGGGCAGGGAGGTCATGGCTACACCTTC.

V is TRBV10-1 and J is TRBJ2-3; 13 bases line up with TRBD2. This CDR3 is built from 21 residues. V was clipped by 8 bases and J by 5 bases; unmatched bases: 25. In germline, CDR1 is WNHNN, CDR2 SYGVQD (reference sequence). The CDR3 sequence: CASEWEMGLAGSPRLKDTQYF. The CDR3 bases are TGCGCCAGCGAATGGGAGATGGGACTAGCGGGATCACCCCGTTTGAAAGATACGCAGTATTTT.

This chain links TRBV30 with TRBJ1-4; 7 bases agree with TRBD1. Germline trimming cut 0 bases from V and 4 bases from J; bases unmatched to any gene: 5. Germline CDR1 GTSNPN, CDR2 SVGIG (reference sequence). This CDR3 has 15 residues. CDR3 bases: TGTGCCTGGAGTGTCCACAGGGGCGTTAATGAAAAACTGTTTTTT. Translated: CAWSVHRGVNEKLFF.

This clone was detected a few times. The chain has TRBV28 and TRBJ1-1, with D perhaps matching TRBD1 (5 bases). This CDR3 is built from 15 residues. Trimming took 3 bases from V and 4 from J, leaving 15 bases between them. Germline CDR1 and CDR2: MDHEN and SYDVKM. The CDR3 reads CASSLPGRVGTEAFF. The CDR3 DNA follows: TGTGCCAGCAGTTTGCCGGGCAGGGTGGGCACTGAAGCTTTCTTT.

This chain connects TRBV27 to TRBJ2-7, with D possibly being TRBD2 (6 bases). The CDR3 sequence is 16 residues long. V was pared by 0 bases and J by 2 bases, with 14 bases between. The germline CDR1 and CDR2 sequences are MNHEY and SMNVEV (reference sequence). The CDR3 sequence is CASSLSRSGPTYEQYF. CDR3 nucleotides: TGTGCCAGCAGTTTATCGCGGAGCGGGCCAACCTACGAGCAGTACTTC.

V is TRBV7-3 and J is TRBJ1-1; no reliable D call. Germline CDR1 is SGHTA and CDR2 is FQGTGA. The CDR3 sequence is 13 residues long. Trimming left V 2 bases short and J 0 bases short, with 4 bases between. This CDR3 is CASSLEMNTEAFF. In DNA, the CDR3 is TGTGCCAGCAGCTTAGAGATGAACACTGAAGCTTTCTTT.

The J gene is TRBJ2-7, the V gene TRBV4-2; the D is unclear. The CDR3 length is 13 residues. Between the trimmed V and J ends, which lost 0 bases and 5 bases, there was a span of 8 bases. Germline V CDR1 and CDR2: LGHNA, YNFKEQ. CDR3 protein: CASSQDPLNEQYF. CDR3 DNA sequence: TGTGCCAGCAGCCAAGACCCCTTAAACGAGCAGTACTTC.

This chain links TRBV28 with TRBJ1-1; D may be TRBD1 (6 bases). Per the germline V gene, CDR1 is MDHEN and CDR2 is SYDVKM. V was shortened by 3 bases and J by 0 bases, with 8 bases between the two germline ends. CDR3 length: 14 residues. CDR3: CASSFRGLNTEAFF. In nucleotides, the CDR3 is TGTGCCAGCAGTTTCAGGGGTCTGAACACTGAAGCTTTCTTT.

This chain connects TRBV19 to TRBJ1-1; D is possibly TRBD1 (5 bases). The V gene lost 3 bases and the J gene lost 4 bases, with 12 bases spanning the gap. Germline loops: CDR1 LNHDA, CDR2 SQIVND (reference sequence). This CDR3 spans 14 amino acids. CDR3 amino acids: CASSIQGTGTEAFF. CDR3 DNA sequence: TGTGCCAGTAGTATTCAGGGCACGGGCACTGAAGCTTTCTTT.

In DNA form, the CDR3 reads TGTGCCAGCAGCCTCGACATAGGGAGCTCCTACAATGAGCAGTTCTTC. Protein product: CASSLDIGSSYNEQFF. V is TRBV11-1 and J is TRBJ2-1, with D tentatively TRBD2 (5 bases). Germline-derived CDR1 and CDR2 are SGHAT and FQDESV (reference sequence). This CDR3 is built from 16 residues. V was trimmed by 5 bases and J by 0 bases, leaving 14 bases between them.

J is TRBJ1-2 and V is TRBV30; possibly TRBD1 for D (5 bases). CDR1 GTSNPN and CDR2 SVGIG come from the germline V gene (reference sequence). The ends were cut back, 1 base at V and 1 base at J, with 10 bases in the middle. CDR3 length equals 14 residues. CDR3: CAWSAGRVNYGYTF. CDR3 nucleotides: TGTGCCTGGAGTGCCGGCAGGGTTAACTATGGCTACACCTTC.

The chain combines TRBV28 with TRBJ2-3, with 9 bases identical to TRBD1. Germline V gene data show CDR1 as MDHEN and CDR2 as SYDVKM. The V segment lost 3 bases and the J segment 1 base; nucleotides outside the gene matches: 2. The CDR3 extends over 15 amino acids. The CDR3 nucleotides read TGTGCCAGCAGTTTTGGGGACAGGGGCACAGATACGCAGTATTTT. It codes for CASSFGDRGTDTQYF.

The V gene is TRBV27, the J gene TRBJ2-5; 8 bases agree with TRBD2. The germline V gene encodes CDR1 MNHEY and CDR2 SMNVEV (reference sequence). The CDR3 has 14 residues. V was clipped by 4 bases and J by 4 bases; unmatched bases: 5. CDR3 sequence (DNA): TGTGCCAGCAGTTGGGGACTAGGGAGAGAGACCCAGTACTTC. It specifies CASSWGLGRETQYF.

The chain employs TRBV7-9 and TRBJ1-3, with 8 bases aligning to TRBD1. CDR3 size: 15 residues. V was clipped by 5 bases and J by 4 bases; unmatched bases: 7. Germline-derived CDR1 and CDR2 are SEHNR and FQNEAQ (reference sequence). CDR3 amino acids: CASSAGTGFGNTIYF. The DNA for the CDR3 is TGTGCCAGCAGCGCCGGGACAGGATTCGGAAACACCATATATTTT.

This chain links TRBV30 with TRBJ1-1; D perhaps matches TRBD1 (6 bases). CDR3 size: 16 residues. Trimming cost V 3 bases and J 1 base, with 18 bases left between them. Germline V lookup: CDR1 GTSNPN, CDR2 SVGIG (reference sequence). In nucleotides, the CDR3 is TGTGCCTGGAGGAGGCGGGTTTGGGGGCAGAACACTGAAGCTTTCTTT. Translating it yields CAWRRRVWGQNTEAFF.

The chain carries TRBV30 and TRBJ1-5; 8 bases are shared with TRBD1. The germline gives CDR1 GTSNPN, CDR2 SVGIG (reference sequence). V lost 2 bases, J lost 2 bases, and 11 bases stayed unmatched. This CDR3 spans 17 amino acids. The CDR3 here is CAWSRTGKILGNQPQHF. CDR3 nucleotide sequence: TGTGCCTGGAGTAGGACAGGGAAGATTTTGGGCAATCAGCCCCAGCATTTT.

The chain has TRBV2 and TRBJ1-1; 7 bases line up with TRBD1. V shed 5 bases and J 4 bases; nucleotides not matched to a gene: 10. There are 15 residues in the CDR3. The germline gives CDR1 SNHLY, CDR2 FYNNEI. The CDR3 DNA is TGTGCCAGCAGTCAACTGCTGCAGGGGGGCACTGAAGCTTTCTTT. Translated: CASSQLLQGGTEAFF.

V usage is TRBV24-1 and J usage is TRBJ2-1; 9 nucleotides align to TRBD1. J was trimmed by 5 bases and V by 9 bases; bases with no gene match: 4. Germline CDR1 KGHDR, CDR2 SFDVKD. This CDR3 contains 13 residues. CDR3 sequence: CATRGQGHNEQFF. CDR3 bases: TGTGCCACCCGGGGACAGGGCCACAATGAGCAGTTCTTC.